This record looks at one T cell receptor (beta chain) sequence and its context. This sample was included in a study of beta chain features in type 1 diabetes. The entirety of the isolated RNA underwent reverse transcription, so expressed TCRB transcripts were sequenced. TCRdb keeps only in-frame clones here, not all; method: immunoSEQ multiplex PCR. Among 860,000 or so clones, about a sixth were seen once, and the ten largest hold 0.023%. Sequenced: naive CD4+ T cells from blood. The clonotype originates from a woman aged 18-29 years in good health.

The CDR3, as DNA: TGTGCCAGCAGCCGAGGGGCCCCCGGGACGTACTACGAGCAGTACTTC. The encoded protein is CASSRGAPGTYYEQYF. This sequence joins TRBV7-2 and TRBJ2-7, with D tentatively TRBD1 or TRBD2 (5 bases each). V lost 5 bases to trimming and J lost 3 bases, with 20 bases between them. The CDR3 runs 16 residues. Per germline, CDR1 SGHTA and CDR2 FQGNSA.